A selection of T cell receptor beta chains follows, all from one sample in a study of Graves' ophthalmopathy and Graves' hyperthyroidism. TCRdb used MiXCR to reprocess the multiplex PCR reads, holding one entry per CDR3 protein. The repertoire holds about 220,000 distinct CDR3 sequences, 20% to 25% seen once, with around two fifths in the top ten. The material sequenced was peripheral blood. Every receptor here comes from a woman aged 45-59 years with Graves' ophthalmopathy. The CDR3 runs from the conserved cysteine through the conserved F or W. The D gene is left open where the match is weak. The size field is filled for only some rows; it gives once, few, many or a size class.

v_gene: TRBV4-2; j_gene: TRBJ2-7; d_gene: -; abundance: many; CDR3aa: CASSQDRGHEQYF; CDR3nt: TGTGCCAGCAGCCAAGATCGGGGCCACGAGCAGTACTTC
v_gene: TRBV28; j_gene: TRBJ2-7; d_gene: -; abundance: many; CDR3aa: CASRQLGRWYEQYF; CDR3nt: TGTGCCAGCAGACAGCTGGGCCGATGGTACGAGCAGTACTTC
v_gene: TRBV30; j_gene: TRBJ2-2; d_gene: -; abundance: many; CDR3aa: CAWSVLRGTNTGELFF; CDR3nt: TGTGCCTGGAGTGTTTTAAGGGGGACGAACACCGGGGAGCTGTTTTTT
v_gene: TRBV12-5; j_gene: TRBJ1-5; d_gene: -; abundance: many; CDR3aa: CASGSGGHQPQHF; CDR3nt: TGTGCTAGTGGTTCAGGTGGGCATCAGCCCCAGCATTTT
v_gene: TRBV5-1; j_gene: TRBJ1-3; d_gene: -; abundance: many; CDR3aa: CASSFGGGRNTIYF; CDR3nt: TGCGCCAGCAGCTTCGGGGGTGGAAGAAACACCATATATTTT
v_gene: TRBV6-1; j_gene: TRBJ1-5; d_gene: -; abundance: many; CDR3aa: CASHDGDGHQPQHF; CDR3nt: TGTGCCAGCCACGATGGGGACGGTCATCAGCCCCAGCATTTT
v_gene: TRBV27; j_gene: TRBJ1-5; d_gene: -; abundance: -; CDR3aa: CASSPSDSRYQPQHF; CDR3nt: TGTGCCAGCAGTCCCTCGGACAGCCGATATCAGCCCCAGCATTTT
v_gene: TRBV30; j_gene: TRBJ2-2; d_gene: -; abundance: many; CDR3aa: CAWRGTANTGELFF; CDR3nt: TGTGCCTGGAGGGGGACTGCGAACACCGGGGAGCTGTTTTTT
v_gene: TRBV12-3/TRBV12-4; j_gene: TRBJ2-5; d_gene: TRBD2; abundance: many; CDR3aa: CASSRDSGRAGETQYF; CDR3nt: TGTGCCAGCAGCCGTGATAGCGGGAGGGCCGGGGAGACCCAGTACTTC
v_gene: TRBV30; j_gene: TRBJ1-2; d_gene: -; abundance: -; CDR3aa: CAWRHPGLGGYTF; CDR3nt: TGTGCCTGGAGGCACCCTGGGCTTGGGGGCTACACCTTC
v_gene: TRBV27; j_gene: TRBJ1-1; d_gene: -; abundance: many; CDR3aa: CASSPETGITEAFF; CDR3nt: TGTGCCAGCAGCCCCGAGACAGGTATCACTGAAGCTTTCTTT
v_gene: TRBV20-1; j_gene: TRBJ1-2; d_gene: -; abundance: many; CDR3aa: CSAKKTGGTYGYTF; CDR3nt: TGCAGTGCAAAAAAAACAGGAGGAACCTATGGCTACACCTTC
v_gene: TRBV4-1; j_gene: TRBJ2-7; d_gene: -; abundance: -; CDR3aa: CASSQEQGIYEQYF; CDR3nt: TGCGCCAGCAGCCAAGAACAGGGAATCTACGAGCAGTACTTC
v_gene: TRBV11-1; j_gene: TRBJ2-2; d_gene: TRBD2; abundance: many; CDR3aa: CASSYMMGSGTNTGELFF; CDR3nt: TGTGCCAGCAGTTACATGATGGGGAGCGGGACGAACACCGGGGAGCTGTTTTTT
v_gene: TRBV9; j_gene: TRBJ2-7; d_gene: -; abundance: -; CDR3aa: CASSVLWERSEQYF; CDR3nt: TGTGCCAGCAGCGTACTGTGGGAACGGAGCGAGCAGTACTTC
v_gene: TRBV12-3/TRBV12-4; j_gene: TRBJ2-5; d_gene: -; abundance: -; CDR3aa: CAISESGAETQYF; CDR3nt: TGTGCCATCAGTGAGTCGGGGGCTGAGACCCAGTACTTC
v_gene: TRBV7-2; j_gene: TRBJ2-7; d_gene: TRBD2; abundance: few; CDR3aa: CASSPLAGPYEQYF; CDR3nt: TGTGCCAGCAGCCCCCTAGCGGGACCCTACGAGCAGTACTTC
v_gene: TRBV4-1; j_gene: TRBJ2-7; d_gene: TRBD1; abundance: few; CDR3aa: CASSPYRDSSYEQYF; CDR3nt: TGCGCCAGCAGCCCCTACAGGGACAGCTCCTACGAGCAGTACTTC
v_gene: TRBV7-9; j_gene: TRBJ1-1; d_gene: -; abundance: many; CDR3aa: CASSTQFEAFF; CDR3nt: TGTGCCAGCAGCACACAGTTTGAAGCTTTCTTT
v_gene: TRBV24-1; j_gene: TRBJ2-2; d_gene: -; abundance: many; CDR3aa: CATAGFANTGELFF; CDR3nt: TGTGCCACCGCAGGGTTCGCGAACACCGGGGAGCTGTTTTTT
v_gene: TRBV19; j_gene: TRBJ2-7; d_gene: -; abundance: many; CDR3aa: CASSLGANSYEQYF; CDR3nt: TGTGCCAGCAGCTTAGGGGCCAACTCCTACGAGCAGTACTTC
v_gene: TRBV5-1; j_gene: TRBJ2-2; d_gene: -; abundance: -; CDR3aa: CASSLDPLGQNTGELFF; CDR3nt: TGCGCCAGCAGCTTGGATCCCTTGGGACAAAACACCGGGGAGCTGTTTTTT
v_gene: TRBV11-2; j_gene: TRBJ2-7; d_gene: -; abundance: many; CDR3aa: CASSLDAILDEQYF; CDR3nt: TGTGCCAGCAGCTTAGACGCGATTCTGGACGAGCAGTACTTC
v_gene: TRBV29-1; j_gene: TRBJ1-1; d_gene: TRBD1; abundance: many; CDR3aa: CSVGQGAGMGGTEAFF; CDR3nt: TGCAGCGTGGGACAGGGGGCTGGTATGGGGGGCACTGAAGCTTTCTTT
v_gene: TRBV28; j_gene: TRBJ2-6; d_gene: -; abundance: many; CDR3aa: CASSPRVSGANVLTF; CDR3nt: TGTGCCAGCAGTCCCAGGGTCTCTGGGGCCAACGTCCTGACTTTC
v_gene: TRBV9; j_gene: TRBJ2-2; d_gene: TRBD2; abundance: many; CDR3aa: CASSVSGKGGGELFF; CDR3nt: TGTGCCAGCAGTGTTAGCGGGAAGGGCGGCGGGGAGCTGTTTTTT
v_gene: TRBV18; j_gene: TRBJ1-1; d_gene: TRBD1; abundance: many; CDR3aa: CASSPRRGQDTEAFF; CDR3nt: TGTGCCAGCTCACCACGAAGGGGGCAGGACACTGAAGCTTTCTTT
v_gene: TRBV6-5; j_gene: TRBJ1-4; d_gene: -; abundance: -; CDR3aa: CASSYSGQRSEKLFF; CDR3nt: TGTGCCAGCAGTTACAGCGGACAGAGATCCGAAAAACTGTTTTTT
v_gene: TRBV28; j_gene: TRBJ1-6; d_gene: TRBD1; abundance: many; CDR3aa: CASSPRDRARPPLHF; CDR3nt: TGTGCCAGCAGTCCCCGGGACAGGGCGAGGCCACCCCTCCACTTT
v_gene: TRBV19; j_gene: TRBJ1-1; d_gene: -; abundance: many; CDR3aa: CASSTLRTANTEAFF; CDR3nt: TGTGCCAGTAGTACTCTTAGGACAGCGAACACTGAAGCTTTCTTT
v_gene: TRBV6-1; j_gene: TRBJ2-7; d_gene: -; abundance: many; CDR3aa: CASSESSGSYYEQYF; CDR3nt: TGTGCCAGCAGTGAATCCTCGGGCTCTTACTACGAGCAGTACTTC
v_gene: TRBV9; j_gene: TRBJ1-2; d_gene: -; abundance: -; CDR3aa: CASHYGAENYGYTF; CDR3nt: TGTGCCAGCCACTACGGGGCGGAGAACTATGGCTACACCTTC
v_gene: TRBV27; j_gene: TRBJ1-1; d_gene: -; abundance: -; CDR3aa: CASRKQGLNTEAFF; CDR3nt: TGTGCCAGCAGGAAACAAGGTTTGAACACTGAAGCTTTCTTT
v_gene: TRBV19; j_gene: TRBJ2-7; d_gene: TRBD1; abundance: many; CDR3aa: CASSPLRTGTNYEQYF; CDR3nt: TGTGCCAGTAGTCCGTTGAGGACAGGGACCAATTACGAGCAGTACTTC
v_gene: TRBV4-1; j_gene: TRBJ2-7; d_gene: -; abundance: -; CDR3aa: CASSQVRSRGEQYF; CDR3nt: TGCGCCAGCAGCCAAGTACGCAGCCGAGGCGAGCAGTACTTC
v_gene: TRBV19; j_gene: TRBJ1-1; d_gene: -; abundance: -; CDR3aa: CASSTQTIMNTEAFF; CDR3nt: TGTGCCAGTAGTACACAGACTATCATGAACACTGAAGCTTTCTTT
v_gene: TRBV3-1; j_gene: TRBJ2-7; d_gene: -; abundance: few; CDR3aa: CASSKPGSSSYEQYF; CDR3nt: TGTGCCAGCAGCAAACCAGGGTCGAGCTCCTACGAGCAGTACTTC
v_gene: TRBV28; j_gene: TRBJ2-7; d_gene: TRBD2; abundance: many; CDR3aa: CASSPLAEPYEQYF; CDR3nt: TGTGCCAGCAGTCCGCTAGCGGAGCCCTACGAGCAGTACTTC
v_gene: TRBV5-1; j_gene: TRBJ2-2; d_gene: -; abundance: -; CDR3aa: CASSSGRTGELFF; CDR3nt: TGCGCCAGCAGCTCCGGCCGGACCGGGGAGCTGTTTTTT
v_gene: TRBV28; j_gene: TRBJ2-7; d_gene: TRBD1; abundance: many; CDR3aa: CASSSTDRRYEQYF; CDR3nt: TGTGCCAGCAGTTCGACGGACAGGAGGTACGAGCAGTACTTC
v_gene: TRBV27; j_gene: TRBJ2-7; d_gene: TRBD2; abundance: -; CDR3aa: CASSSSSGTHYEQYF; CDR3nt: TGTGCCAGCAGTTCAAGCAGCGGGACCCACTACGAGCAGTACTTC
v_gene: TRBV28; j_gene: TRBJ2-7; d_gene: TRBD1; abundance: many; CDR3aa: CASSSHGQGYYEQYF; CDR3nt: TGTGCCAGCAGTTCCCACGGACAGGGATACTACGAGCAGTACTTC
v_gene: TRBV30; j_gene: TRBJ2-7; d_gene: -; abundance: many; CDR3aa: CAWSVRGLDHYEQYF; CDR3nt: TGTGCCTGGAGTGTACGTGGACTGGACCACTACGAGCAGTACTTC
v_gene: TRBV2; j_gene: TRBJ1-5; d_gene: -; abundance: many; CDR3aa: CASTNGNQPQHF; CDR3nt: TGTGCCAGCACCAATGGGAATCAGCCCCAGCATTTT
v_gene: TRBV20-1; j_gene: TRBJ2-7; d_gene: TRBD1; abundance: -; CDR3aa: CSAKWGQGAGEQYF; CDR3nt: TGCAGTGCTAAGTGGGGACAGGGGGCTGGGGAGCAGTACTTC
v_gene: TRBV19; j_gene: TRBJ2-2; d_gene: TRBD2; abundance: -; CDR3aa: CASSVSRRRAGEPGELFF; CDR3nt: TGTGCCAGTAGTGTTTCGAGGAGACGAGCGGGAGAACCCGGGGAGCTGTTTTTT